The 9 T cell receptor beta chains below were found in one sample sequenced in a study of regulatory T cells in long-lasting Graves disease. Time point reported: newly diagnosed GD, antithyroid drugs for less than 3 months. The TCR library was made from RNA extracted from PBMCs. To make TCR beta libraries, researchers used iRepertoire HTBI primers and Arm-PCR of CDR3 regions. TCRdb redid the calling of the multiplex PCR reads with MiXCR, one entry per CDR3 protein. The data show 550,000 to 650,000 distinct CDR3 sequences, 16% seen once. These data also featured in a second study, about T cells in Graves' hyperthyroidism and ophthalmopathy.

Sequenced here: peripheral blood mononuclear cells (PBMCs), sampled at new diagnosis, from a patient treated with antithyroid drugs. These TCRs come from a man younger than 35 with Graves disease.

There are a few counts of this clonotype. The CDR3: CAISPGTLENGYTF. CDR3 in DNA: TGTGCCATCAGCCCCGGGACACTGGAAAATGGCTACACCTTC. The rearrangement uses TRBV10-3 and TRBJ1-2; TRBD1 might be the D (6 bases). The V end lost 6 bases, the J end lost 6 bases, and 17 bases lay between the germline ends. The CDR3 spans 14 residues. Per the germline V gene, CDR1 is ENHRY and CDR2 is SYGVKD.

Note on this clonotype: This likely came from a read error, as a far larger clone is one base away. The chain is built from TRBV11-3 and TRBJ2-7, with 15 positions matching TRBD2. The CDR3 covers 15 residues. CDR1 and CDR2 from the germline V gene are SGHNT and YENEEA. V lost 3 bases and J lost 7; bases outside the gene matches: 4. The CDR3 coding sequence is TGTGCCAGCAGCTTTGGGACTAGCGGGAGGAATGAGCAGTACTTC. Translating gives CASSFGTSGRNEQYF. Full variable domain (outside the CDR3, taken from reference TRBV11-3 and TRBJ2-7): EAGVVQSPRYKIIEKKQPVAFWCNPISGHNTLYWYLQNLGQGPELLIRYENEEAVDDSQLPKDRFSAERLKGVDSTLKIQPAELGDSAVYLCASSFGTSGRNEQYFGPGTRLTVT.

The V call is TRBV20-1, the J call TRBJ2-1, with 7 positions matching TRBD1. In germline, CDR1 is DFQATT, CDR2 SNEGSKA (reference sequence). The CDR3 length is 12 residues. V was clipped by 1 base and J by 13 bases; unmatched bases: 7. The CDR3 DNA is TGCAGTGCTAGAGGGGCAGGGGGTAATCAGTTCTTC. As protein: CSARGAGGNQFF.

This chain connects TRBV20-1 to TRBJ1-2; 7 bases are shared with TRBD1. The J segment lost 3 bases and the V segment lost 1 base, leaving 2 bases of the junction unmatched. This CDR3 is 13 amino acids long. Germline CDR1 is DFQATT and CDR2 is SNEGSKA (reference sequence). The DNA of the CDR3 is TGCAGTGCTAGAGGGACAGGCGACTATGGCTACACCTTC. Its protein is CSARGTGDYGYTF.

This clonotype came up a few times. V is TRBV4-1 and J is TRBJ2-3; 9 nucleotides agree with TRBD1. V lost 3 bases, J lost 6 bases, and 10 bases stayed unmatched. Germline loops: CDR1 MGHRA, CDR2 YSYEKL. This CDR3 comprises 16 residues. The CDR3 loop is CASSQGTGWWRDTQYF. The CDR3 DNA reads as TGCGCCAGCAGCCAGGGGACAGGGTGGTGGCGGGATACGCAGTATTTT.

This clonotype has just a few counts. In nucleotides, the CDR3 is TGCAGTGCTAGGGTCGGACTAGCGGGACCCACAGATACGCAGTATTTT. As protein: CSARVGLAGPTDTQYF. J is TRBJ2-3 and V is TRBV20-1; TRBD2 agrees at 12 bases. Germline V gene sequence: CDR1 DFQATT, CDR2 SNEGSKA (reference sequence). Unmatched junction bases numbered 6, after V lost 3 bases and J lost 2 bases. This CDR3 comprises 16 residues.

This clonotype has at least ten counts. The gene calls are TRBV12-3 or TRBV12-4 and TRBJ2-5; the match to TRBD2 covers 7 bases. This CDR3 has 13 amino acids. The V gene end was trimmed by 9 bases and the J gene end by 5 bases; junction bases not matched to a gene: 9. CDR3 sequence: CASRREGHETQYF. DNA for the CDR3: TGTGCCAGTCGCAGGGAGGGCCACGAGACCCAGTACTTC.

This clonotype was observed many times. The rearrangement links TRBV6-1 to TRBJ1-1, with D unclear. Germline values: CDR1 MNHNS, CDR2 SASEGT. Between the trimmed V and J ends, which lost 6 bases and 7 bases, there was a span of 15 bases. The CDR3 consists of 13 residues. The DNA of the CDR3 is TGTGCCAGCAGCCACTCCGCGGGAGGTGAAGCTTTCTTT. Translation gives CASSHSAGGEAFF.

This rearrangement joins TRBV7-9 to TRBJ1-4; D uncertain. Trimming shortened V by 8 bases and J by 8 bases, and 21 bases separated the two germline ends. Germline CDR1 SEHNR, CDR2 FQNEAQ (reference sequence). The CDR3 has 15 residues. CDR3 bases: TGTGCCAGCGCCCCCGGCGAAGGAGGAGGGGAAAAACTGTTTTTT. This sequence encodes CASAPGEGGGEKLFF.